These T cell receptor beta chains were read from a single sample in a study of cytomegalovirus exposure and HLA in healthy donors. Data came from immunoSEQ multiplex PCR; TCRdb stores just in-frame clones and leaves some out. The table shows fewer than 85,000 clones, with 90% to 97% occurring only once. Sequenced: PBMCs. These receptors were obtained from a woman aged 18-30 years in good health and CMV-seronegative. Each CDR3 is given with its conserved first and last residue. The order of the fields is J gene, D gene, V gene, clone size, CDR3 protein, CDR3 DNA. A D gene is named only where the DNA matches it firmly. Clone size is given for some rows only: seen once, a few or many times, or a class if the clone is expanded.

j_gene: TRBJ2-1
d_gene: NA
v_gene: TRBV27
abundance: NA
CDR3aa: CASSFGVGRGSSYNEQFF
CDR3nt: TGTGCCAGCAGTTTTGGGGTAGGGCGGGGTAGCTCCTACAATGAGCAGTTCTTC

j_gene: TRBJ2-7
d_gene: TRBD1
v_gene: TRBV6-1
abundance: NA
CDR3aa: CASSPRQGFYEQYF
CDR3nt: TGTGCCAGCAGTCCTAGACAGGGTTTCTACGAGCAGTACTTC

j_gene: TRBJ2-1
d_gene: NA
v_gene: TRBV28
abundance: NA
CDR3aa: CASSFEARSFF
CDR3nt: TGTGCCAGCAGTTTTGAGGCACGCTCGTTCTTC

j_gene: TRBJ1-1
d_gene: NA
v_gene: TRBV12-5
abundance: NA
CDR3aa: CASGLGRGDTEAFF
CDR3nt: TGTGCTAGTGGTTTGGGCAGGGGAGACACTGAAGCTTTCTTT

j_gene: TRBJ2-2
d_gene: TRBD1
v_gene: TRBV28
abundance: NA
CDR3aa: CASGTYAGKDRGRTGELFF
CDR3nt: TGTGCCAGCGGCACCTACGCGGGCAAGGACAGGGGGCGTACCGGGGAGCTGTTTTTT

j_gene: TRBJ2-3
d_gene: TRBD1
v_gene: TRBV9
abundance: NA
CDR3aa: CASSVRTGGADTQYF
CDR3nt: TGTGCCAGCAGCGTGAGGACAGGGGGCGCAGATACGCAGTATTTT

j_gene: TRBJ1-2
d_gene: NA
v_gene: TRBV19
abundance: few
CDR3aa: CASSPDGIGYTF
CDR3nt: TGTGCCAGTAGTCCGGACGGGATTGGCTACACCTTC

j_gene: TRBJ2-1
d_gene: TRBD1
v_gene: TRBV9
abundance: once
CDR3aa: CASSVDGTDYNEQFF
CDR3nt: TGTGCCAGCAGCGTAGACGGGACAGACTACAATGAGCAGTTCTTC

j_gene: TRBJ2-1
d_gene: NA
v_gene: TRBV5-8
abundance: NA
CDR3aa: CASDRFYNEQFF
CDR3nt: TGTGCCAGCGATCGGTTTTACAATGAGCAGTTCTTC

j_gene: TRBJ1-3
d_gene: NA
v_gene: TRBV10-3
abundance: NA
CDR3aa: CAITSPESSGNTIYF
CDR3nt: TGTGCCATCACTAGCCCGGAGAGCTCTGGAAACACCATATATTTT

j_gene: TRBJ1-4
d_gene: NA
v_gene: TRBV4-2
abundance: NA
CDR3aa: CASSQGPQGLDEKLFF
CDR3nt: TGTGCCAGCAGCCAAGGGCCTCAGGGTTTGGATGAAAAACTGTTTTTT

j_gene: TRBJ2-7
d_gene: TRBD1
v_gene: TRBV6-1
abundance: NA
CDR3aa: CASSEDDRGPSYEQYF
CDR3nt: TGTGCCAGCAGTGAAGACGACAGGGGGCCCTCCTACGAGCAGTACTTC

j_gene: TRBJ2-7
d_gene: NA
v_gene: TRBV27
abundance: NA
CDR3aa: CASSLGTSSHEQYF
CDR3nt: TGTGCCAGCAGTTTAGGAACTAGCTCCCACGAGCAGTACTTC

j_gene: TRBJ2-1
d_gene: NA
v_gene: TRBV14
abundance: NA
CDR3aa: CASSQERRGAYHNEQFF
CDR3nt: TGTGCCAGCAGCCAAGAGAGAAGGGGCGCGTACCACAATGAGCAGTTCTTC

j_gene: TRBJ2-1
d_gene: NA
v_gene: TRBV6-6
abundance: NA
CDR3aa: CASNPGNSYNEQFF
CDR3nt: TGTGCCAGCAACCCGGGGAACTCCTACAATGAGCAGTTCTTC

j_gene: TRBJ1-5
d_gene: TRBD1
v_gene: TRBV28
abundance: NA
CDR3aa: CASSLTGTGGQPQHF
CDR3nt: TGTGCCAGCAGTCTAACCGGGACAGGGGGTCAGCCCCAGCATTTT

j_gene: TRBJ2-5
d_gene: TRBD1
v_gene: TRBV18
abundance: NA
CDR3aa: CASSPTPTGGAYETQYF
CDR3nt: TGTGCCAGCTCACCAACCCCGACAGGGGGCGCATATGAGACCCAGTACTTC

j_gene: TRBJ2-1
d_gene: TRBD1
v_gene: TRBV25-1
abundance: NA
CDR3aa: CASSSWTGLAYNEQFF
CDR3nt: TGTGCCAGCAGTTCCTGGACAGGGTTGGCCTACAATGAGCAGTTCTTC

j_gene: TRBJ2-3
d_gene: TRBD2
v_gene: TRBV13
abundance: NA
CDR3aa: CASSLSGGSDTQYF
CDR3nt: TGTGCCAGCAGCTTGAGCGGGGGTTCAGATACGCAGTATTTT

j_gene: TRBJ2-1
d_gene: NA
v_gene: TRBV10-1
abundance: NA
CDR3aa: CASSALANEQFF
CDR3nt: TGCGCCAGCAGCGCTTTAGCGAATGAGCAGTTCTTC

j_gene: TRBJ1-2
d_gene: TRBD1
v_gene: TRBV28
abundance: NA
CDR3aa: CASSPGQINYGYTF
CDR3nt: TGTGCCAGCAGCCCGGGACAGATTAACTATGGCTACACCTTC

j_gene: TRBJ2-7
d_gene: NA
v_gene: TRBV10-2
abundance: NA
CDR3aa: CASSEGSYYEQYF
CDR3nt: TGCGCCAGCAGTGAGGGCAGTTATTACGAGCAGTACTTC

j_gene: TRBJ2-6
d_gene: NA
v_gene: TRBV5-4
abundance: NA
CDR3aa: CASSLGGRAPGANVLTF
CDR3nt: TGTGCCAGCAGCTTGGGGGGCAGAGCCCCTGGGGCCAACGTCCTGACTTTC

j_gene: TRBJ1-1
d_gene: NA
v_gene: TRBV4-2
abundance: NA
CDR3aa: CASSQDGPDSEAFF
CDR3nt: TGTGCCAGCAGCCAAGATGGGCCGGACAGTGAAGCTTTCTTT

j_gene: TRBJ2-7
d_gene: TRBD2
v_gene: TRBV29-1
abundance: NA
CDR3aa: CSVEIAAGGGYEQYF
CDR3nt: TGCAGCGTTGAGATTGCGGCGGGAGGAGGCTACGAGCAGTACTTC

j_gene: TRBJ2-1
d_gene: TRBD2
v_gene: TRBV27
abundance: NA
CDR3aa: CASSAQGLAGTYEQFF
CDR3nt: TGTGCCAGCAGTGCACAGGGACTAGCGGGGACCTATGAGCAGTTCTTC